The present T cell receptor beta chain was sequenced within a study of blood T cell repertoires in COVID-19. Study information: Sources were T cells, B-cell-depleted T cells, or PBMCs; the material itself was cDNA or gDNA.

The assay was immunoSEQ multiplex PCR, and TCRdb's table has in-frame clones only and misses some. The table shows roughly 77,000 clones, with about 88% occurring only once. V was trimmed by 4 bases and J by 0 bases, leaving 10 bases between them. The CDR3 has 14 amino acids. The specimen was peripheral blood. The sequence was obtained from a human donor in a cohort sampled during active COVID-19. The rearrangement links TRBV23-1 to TRBJ2-7; D not certain. TRBV23-1 is treated as an ORF (open reading frame) with a function not yet certain. Here the CDR3 reads CASSLEPGSYEQYF. The CDR3 DNA reads as TGCGCCAGCAGTCTAGAACCGGGCTCCTACGAGCAGTACTTC.